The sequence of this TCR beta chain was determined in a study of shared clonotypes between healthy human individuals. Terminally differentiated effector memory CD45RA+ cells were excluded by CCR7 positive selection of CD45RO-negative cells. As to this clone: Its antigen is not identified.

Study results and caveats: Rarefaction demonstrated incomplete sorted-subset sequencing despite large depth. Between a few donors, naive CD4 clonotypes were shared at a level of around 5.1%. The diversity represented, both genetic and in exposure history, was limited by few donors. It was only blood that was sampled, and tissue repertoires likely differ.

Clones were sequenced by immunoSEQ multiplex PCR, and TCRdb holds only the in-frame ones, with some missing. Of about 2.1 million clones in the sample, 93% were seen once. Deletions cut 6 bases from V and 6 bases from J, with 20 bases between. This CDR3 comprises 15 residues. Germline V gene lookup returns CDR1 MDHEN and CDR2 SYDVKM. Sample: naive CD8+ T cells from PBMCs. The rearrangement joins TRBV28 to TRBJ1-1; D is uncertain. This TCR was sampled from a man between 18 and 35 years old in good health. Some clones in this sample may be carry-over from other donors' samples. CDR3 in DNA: TGTGCCAGCAGCCGAGGGCTTACCCTAATAGCTGAAGCTTTCTTT. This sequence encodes CASSRGLTLIAEAFF.